This T cell receptor beta chain was documented in a study of T cell changes during pregnancy in multiple sclerosis. Libraries were prepared by immunoSEQ multiplex PCR; TCRdb keeps only in-frame clonotypes and omits some of them. The table lists over 55,000 clones, 87% of them singletons, with roughly 5.2% in the top ten. V was trimmed by 1 base and J by 3 bases, leaving 9 bases between them. The CDR3 is 15 residues long. Per germline, CDR1 LGHNA and CDR2 YNFKEQ. Sequenced sample: peripheral blood from another person, used as feeder cells. The chain combines TRBV4-2 with TRBJ2-2; D unresolved. The sequence was collected from a human donor whose cells served as feeder cells for cultures in a pregnancy study. CDR3 DNA sequence: TGTGCCAGCAGCCAAGTCGAGTTGGACACCGGGGAGCTGTTTTTT. Its protein product is CASSQVELDTGELFF.